A selection of T cell receptor beta chains follows, all from one sample in a study of blood T cell repertoires in COVID-19. The data were produced by immunoSEQ multiplex PCR, yet TCRdb's version contains in-frame clones alone and is incomplete. The table records about 78,000 clones, 90% of them present only once. The sequenced material came from peripheral blood. Receptor source: a woman between 45 and 65 years old in a cohort sampled during active COVID-19. Each CDR3 is given with its conserved first and last residue. Fields, in order: CDR3 length, D gene, V gene, J gene, clone size, CDR3 DNA, CDR3 protein. The D gene is left open where the match is weak. For some rows the clone size is stated as once, few or many, or as a class when expanded; others skip it.

>13|.|TRBV19|TRBJ1-3|.
TGTGCCAGTAAAGAGACAGCTGGAAACACCATATATTTT
CASKETAGNTIYF
>12|.|TRBV5-6|TRBJ2-3|.
TGTGCCAGCAGCTTGCAACTAGATGCGCAGTATTTT
CASSLQLDAQYF
>12|TRBD1|TRBV28|TRBJ1-2|.
TGTGCCAGCGGACAGGGGGCGCGTGGCTACACCTTC
CASGQGARGYTF
>12|TRBD1|TRBV5-8|TRBJ1-2|.
TGTGCCAGCAGCACAGGGGAGGTTGGCTACACCTTC
CASSTGEVGYTF
>16|.|TRBV27|TRBJ2-2|.
TGTGCCAGCAGTCCCTCCGCAGGGGAAGAGACCGGGGAGCTGTTTTTT
CASSPSAGEETGELFF
>15|TRBD1|TRBV28|TRBJ1-5|once
TGTGCCAGCAGTTCAAGGGGGCGCGGCAATCAGCCCCAGCATTTT
CASSSRGRGNQPQHF
>12|.|TRBV27|TRBJ1-6|.
TGTGCCAGCAGTCAATATAATTCACCCCTCCACTTT
CASSQYNSPLHF
>15|.|TRBV2|TRBJ1-5|.
TGTGCCAGCAGTGGGACACTTTATAGCAATCAGCCCCAGCATTTT
CASSGTLYSNQPQHF
>15|TRBD2|TRBV7-9|TRBJ2-7|.
TGTGCCAGCAGTCTGGGGCTAGCGGGAGCCTACGAGCAGTACTTC
CASSLGLAGAYEQYF
>13|TRBD1|TRBV29-1|TRBJ1-5|.
TGCAGCGTTGGGGACAGGGGTGGTCAGCCCCAGCATTTT
CSVGDRGGQPQHF
>14|.|TRBV3-1/TRBV3-2|TRBJ1-1|once
TGTGCCAGCAGCCCGGGGGGGGAGAACACTGAAGCTTTCTTT
CASSPGGENTEAFF
>12|.|TRBV2|TRBJ2-5|.
TGTGCCAGCCTCACGAGGGGGGAGACCCAGTACTTC
CASLTRGETQYF
>14|.|TRBV7-9|TRBJ1-1|.
TGTGCCAGCAGCTTAAGGCAGGGAGGAACTGAAGCTTTCTTT
CASSLRQGGTEAFF
>16|.|TRBV6-5|TRBJ1-1|.
TGTGCCAGCAGTTACGCGGGGGCCAAGGGATATGATGAAGCTTTCTTT
CASSYAGAKGYDEAFF
>13|.|TRBV3-1/TRBV3-2|TRBJ2-1|.
TGTGCCAGCAGCCAGGGAGAAATCGGTGAGCAGTTCTTC
CASSQGEIGEQFF
>14|TRBD1|TRBV27|TRBJ1-1|once
TGTGCCAGCAGTTCTACAGGGGGCGCGAAGGTTGGTTTCTTT
CASSSTGGAKVGFF
>15|.|TRBV5-1|TRBJ1-4|.
TGCGCCAGCAGCTTGGAAGGCAGGGGAGATGAAAAACTGTTTTTT
CASSLEGRGDEKLFF
>16|TRBD1|TRBV5-1|TRBJ2-6|.
TGCGCCAGCAGCATGGGGACAGGGTCTGGGGCCAACGTCCTGACTTTC
CASSMGTGSGANVLTF
>14|.|TRBV28|TRBJ2-7|.
TGTGCCAGCAGTTCCGGGACTGGTGTCTACGAGCAGTACTTC
CASSSGTGVYEQYF
>15|.|TRBV5-1|TRBJ2-1|.
TGCGCCAGCAGCTTCTCGGGGGATGGAGTCAATGAGCAGTTCTTC
CASSFSGDGVNEQFF
>16|TRBD1|TRBV19|TRBJ1-5|.
TGTGCCAGTAGTACTGACAGGGGGCGAGGCAATCAGCCCCAGCATTTT
CASSTDRGRGNQPQHF
>16|.|TRBV13|TRBJ2-1|.
TGTGCCAGCAGCTTAGTTTTCCGGGGGTTTTACAATGAGCAGTTCTTC
CASSLVFRGFYNEQFF
>14|.|TRBV6-5|TRBJ2-3|.
TGTGCCAGCAGTTACTCGACTAGTTCAGATACGCAGTATTTT
CASSYSTSSDTQYF
>17|TRBD2|TRBV9|TRBJ2-7|.
TGTGCCAGCAGCGTAGGGGATGGGCTAGCGGGAGCCTACGAGCAGTACTTC
CASSVGDGLAGAYEQYF
>15|TRBD1|TRBV19|TRBJ1-5|.
TGTGCCAGTAGTCCCATGAGACAGGGAATACAGCCCCAGCATTTT
CASSPMRQGIQPQHF
>14|TRBD1|TRBV5-1|TRBJ1-3|.
TGCGCCAGCAGCGAGGACAGGGTAGGGGACACCATATATTTT
CASSEDRVGDTIYF
>17|.|TRBV5-1|TRBJ2-6|.
TGCGCCAGCAGCTTGGAGGGGTTTGATACTGGGGCCAACGTCCTGACTTTC
CASSLEGFDTGANVLTF
>15|TRBD1|TRBV24-1|TRBJ2-5|.
TGTGCCACCAGTGATTCTGGGACAGGGGGGGAGACCCAGTACTTC
CATSDSGTGGETQYF
>14|.|TRBV18|TRBJ2-7|.
TGTGCCAGCTCACCACCGGCCCAGACCTACGAGCAGTACTTC
CASSPPAQTYEQYF
>14|TRBD1|TRBV7-9|TRBJ2-3|.
TGTGCCAGTCCTCCCAGGGGGCGCACAGATACGCAGTATTTT
CASPPRGRTDTQYF
>14|TRBD2|TRBV28|TRBJ2-7|once
TGTGCCAGCAGGGCAATAGCGGGAGCCTTCGAGCAGTACTTC
CASRAIAGAFEQYF
>16|TRBD2|TRBV18|TRBJ2-2|.
TGTGCCAGCTCACTAAGGACTAGCGACGACACCGGGGAGCTGTTTTTT
CASSLRTSDDTGELFF
>14|TRBD2|TRBV19|TRBJ2-1|.
TGTGCCAGTAGTATTTACCTAGCGGGAGAGCAGCAGTTCTTC
CASSIYLAGEQQFF
>14|TRBD1|TRBV7-9|TRBJ1-1|.
TGTGCCACCGAAACAGGGGGCGAAACGACTGAAGCTTTCTTT
CATETGGETTEAFF
>14|TRBD1|TRBV7-3|TRBJ1-1|.
TGTGCCAGCAAAGTACAGGGGGAAAGCACTGAAGCTTTCTTT
CASKVQGESTEAFF
>14|TRBD1|TRBV30|TRBJ2-1|.
TGTGCCGTACACCGGGACAGGGATCCTGATGAGCAGTTCTTC
CAVHRDRDPDEQFF
>15|.|TRBV29-1|TRBJ1-3|.
TGCAGCGTTGAGGGGACGGTGGACAGAGGAAACACCATATATTTT
CSVEGTVDRGNTIYF
>17|TRBD2|TRBV14|TRBJ2-3|.
TGTGCCAGCAGCCAAGGCCTAGCGGGAGCAGCCACAGATACGCAGTATTTT
CASSQGLAGAATDTQYF
>15|TRBD1|TRBV5-5|TRBJ1-5|once
TGTGCCAGCAGCTTTGAGACAGGGGGTAGACAGCCCCAGCATTTT
CASSFETGGRQPQHF
>17|TRBD2|TRBV7-3|TRBJ2-1|.
TGTGCCAGCAGCTCACCCCCTTCGCGGGAGGGTGTAAATGAGCAGTTCTTC
CASSSPPSREGVNEQFF
>13|.|TRBV19|TRBJ2-7|.
TGTGCCAGTAGTATAGAGGGAGCGCCCGAGCAGTACTTC
CASSIEGAPEQYF
>15|TRBD2|TRBV2|TRBJ2-7|.
TGTGCCAGCAGCGGATTTCGGGAGGCCCCCTACGAGCAGTACTTC
CASSGFREAPYEQYF
>17|.|TRBV27|TRBJ1-4|.
TGTGCCAGCAGTAGGGATCCCGGAGGGGCCTTTGGAGAAAAACTGTTTTTT
CASSRDPGGAFGEKLFF
>15|TRBD1|TRBV9|TRBJ2-1|.
TGTGCCAGCAGCTTCCAGGGGGCTCAAGTCAATGAGCAGTTCTTC
CASSFQGAQVNEQFF
>15|TRBD1|TRBV2|TRBJ1-1|.
TGTGCCAGCAGCCCACAGGGGGCAGAGAGCACTGAAGCTTTCTTT
CASSPQGAESTEAFF
>13|.|TRBV6-6|TRBJ1-2|.
TGTGCCAGCAGCTCAGGGGTAATGGTTGGCTACACCTTC
CASSSGVMVGYTF
>17|TRBD2|TRBV28|TRBJ2-5|.
TGTGCCAGCAGTTTTGGATCGCTAGCGGGAGGAAGAGAGACCCAGTACTTC
CASSFGSLAGGRETQYF
>17|TRBD2|TRBV4-1|TRBJ2-1|.
TGCGCCAGCAGCCAAGGGGGAGCGGGAGGATCCTACAATGAGCAGTTCTTC
CASSQGGAGGSYNEQFF
>15|TRBD2|TRBV30|TRBJ2-1|.
TGTGCCTGGAGCACCGGGACTAGCTTTGGCAATGAGCAGTTCTTC
CAWSTGTSFGNEQFF
>16|.|TRBV7-8|TRBJ2-3|.
TGTGCCAGCCTGGGGGGCTGGGGAGGGAACACAGATACGCAGTATTTT
CASLGGWGGNTDTQYF
>13|.|TRBV13|TRBJ1-2|.
TGTGCCAGCAGCACCAGGGGAGCCTATGGCTACACCTTC
CASSTRGAYGYTF
>13|TRBD2|TRBV24-1|TRBJ2-1|.
TGTGCCACCCTAGCGGGAGGAAACAATGAGCAGTTCTTC
CATLAGGNNEQFF